A selection of T cell receptor beta chains follows, all from one sample in a study of blood T cells in healthy people across ages. TCRdb redid the calling of the 5' RACE reads with MiXCR, one entry per CDR3 protein. Of 1.2 million to 1.5 million distinct CDR3 sequences in the sample, about 40% were seen once. What was sequenced was blood. The receptors here all came from a woman aged 18-30 years in good health. Each CDR3 is given with its conserved first and last residue. A D gene is named only where the DNA matches it firmly. The size field is filled for only some rows; it gives once, few, many or a size class.

j_call,clone_size,d_call,v_call,cdr3_nt,cdr3_aa
TRBJ2-7,-,-,TRBV25-1,TGTGCCAGCGCACGAGACGGCTACGAGCAGTACTTC,CASARDGYEQYF
TRBJ2-7,few,-,TRBV20-1,TGCAGTGCTAGTGACATACGGGGGCCCACCTACGAGCAGTACTTC,CSASDIRGPTYEQYF
TRBJ2-3,-,-,TRBV20-1,TGCAGTGCTAGAGATTTGCTCGCAGATACGCAGTATTTT,CSARDLLADTQYF
TRBJ2-3,few,-,TRBV9,TGTGCCAGCAGCGTCTGGGGGCGCGAAGATACGCAGTATTTT,CASSVWGREDTQYF
TRBJ2-1,-,-,TRBV2,TGTGCCATAAACAATGAGCAGTTCTTC,CAINNEQFF
TRBJ1-1,-,TRBD1,TRBV12-3/TRBV12-4,TGTGCCAGCAGTGACAGGGCGAGGACTGAAGCTTTCTTT,CASSDRARTEAFF
TRBJ1-1,few,TRBD1,TRBV27,TGTGCCAGCAGTTTATATTTCGTCAGGGGGCAGAGGAACACTGAAGCTTTCTTT,CASSLYFVRGQRNTEAFF
TRBJ1-1,-,-,TRBV7-9,TGTGCCAGCAGCCCCCAGGCGAACTTGAACACTGAAGCTTTCTTT,CASSPQANLNTEAFF
TRBJ2-5,-,-,TRBV20-1,TGCAGTGCTAGAGATTTGGCGAGAGTCGGAGAGACCCAGTACTTC,CSARDLARVGETQYF
TRBJ2-5,few,-,TRBV7-9,TGTGCCAGCAGCTCGGACAGGCCTTCTCTGGGGGGGACCCAGTACTTC,CASSSDRPSLGGTQYF
TRBJ2-2,-,TRBD1,TRBV9,TGTGCCAGCAGCGCCGGACAGGGGGTGACCGGGGAGCTGTTTTTT,CASSAGQGVTGELFF
TRBJ2-1,few,TRBD1,TRBV24-1,TGTGCCACCAGTGGAACACAGGGGGCAGGGGAGCAGTTCTTC,CATSGTQGAGEQFF
TRBJ2-1,-,TRBD2,TRBV29-1,TGCAGCACCCTGGGACTAGCAGAGCAAGGGATCTACAATGAGCAGTTCTTC,CSTLGLAEQGIYNEQFF
TRBJ2-2,few,TRBD2,TRBV10-3,TGTGCCATCAGTGCCAGCGGGGGCCGGAACACCGGGGAGCTGTTTTTT,CAISASGGRNTGELFF
TRBJ2-5,few,TRBD2,TRBV2,TGTGCCAGCGTAGAAGGGACTAGCGGGAGGGAAATCCAAGAGACCCAGTACTTC,CASVEGTSGREIQETQYF
TRBJ1-5,-,-,TRBV6-1,TGTGCCAGCAGAGCTGGGCCTGAGCTAGGTTCGGAGGGTCAGCCCCAGCATTTT,CASRAGPELGSEGQPQHF
TRBJ2-3,few,-,TRBV20-1,TGCAGTGCCACGGAGCAAGGATCAGATACGCAGTATTTT,CSATEQGSDTQYF
TRBJ1-6,-,-,TRBV14,TGTGCCAGCAGCCTCATACAGGGTTCTAATTCACCCCTCCACTTT,CASSLIQGSNSPLHF
TRBJ2-5,-,-,TRBV10-3,TGTGCCATCAGTGAGACAGGGACGGAGACCCAGTACTTC,CAISETGTETQYF
TRBJ2-1,-,TRBD2,TRBV12-3/TRBV12-4,TGTGCCAGCAGAGGGACTAGCGGGAGTTCGGGTGAGCAGTTCTTC,CASRGTSGSSGEQFF
TRBJ1-5,few,-,TRBV20-1,TGCAGTGCTAGCCCCTCGAAAGGTCAGCCCCAGCATTTT,CSASPSKGQPQHF
TRBJ1-6,-,-,TRBV6-1,TGTGCCAGCAACGGACGGAGCTCCTATACTTCACCCCTCCACTTT,CASNGRSSYTSPLHF
TRBJ2-7,few,-,TRBV7-2,TGTGCCAGCAGCCCTCAGCGTAACGCCTACGAGCAGTACTTC,CASSPQRNAYEQYF
TRBJ1-2,-,TRBD1,TRBV27,TGTGCCAGCAGTGGACATACCGGGACAGGGGTTCTCTACTATGGCTACACCTTC,CASSGHTGTGVLYYGYTF
TRBJ2-1,-,-,TRBV7-2,TGTGCCAGCAGCTTATTAACGGGGGCGATCTACAATGAGCAGTTCTTC,CASSLLTGAIYNEQFF
TRBJ2-1,-,-,TRBV21-1,TGTGCCAGCAGCAAAGTAGGACCCTTGCCGGGGGGGCCCCATGAGCAGTTCTTC,CASSKVGPLPGGPHEQFF
TRBJ2-3,few,-,TRBV11-2,TGTGCCAGCAGCTTTGTTATAGGGCGGAGCGGGACAGATACGCAGTATTTT,CASSFVIGRSGTDTQYF
TRBJ2-7,-,TRBD1,TRBV11-1,TGTGCCAGCAGCCCCAGGACAGGCTCCTACAATGAGCAGTACTTC,CASSPRTGSYNEQYF
TRBJ2-1,-,-,TRBV6-2/TRBV6-3,TGTACCAGCATGGCGGATTACAATGAGCAGTTCTTC,CTSMADYNEQFF
TRBJ2-1,few,-,TRBV10-1,TGCGCCACCACGGGTGGGGGGATGGATGAGCAGTTCTTC,CATTGGGMDEQFF